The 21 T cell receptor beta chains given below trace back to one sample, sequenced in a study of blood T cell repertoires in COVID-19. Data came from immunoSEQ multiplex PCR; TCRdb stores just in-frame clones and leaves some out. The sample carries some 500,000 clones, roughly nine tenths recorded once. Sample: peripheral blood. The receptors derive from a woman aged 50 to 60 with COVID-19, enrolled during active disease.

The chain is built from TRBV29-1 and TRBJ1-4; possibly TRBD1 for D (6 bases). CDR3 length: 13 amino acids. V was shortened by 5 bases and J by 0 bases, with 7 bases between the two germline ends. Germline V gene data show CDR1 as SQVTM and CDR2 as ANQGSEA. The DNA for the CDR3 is TGCAGCGTTTGGACAGCAACTAATGAAAAACTGTTTTTT. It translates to CSVWTATNEKLFF.

CDR3 residues: CASSSGGDSGLAGASNTGELFF. The CDR3 DNA is TGTGCCAGCAGCTCAGGGGGAGATTCAGGACTAGCGGGGGCCTCGAACACCGGGGAGCTGTTTTTT. The chain has TRBV6-7 and TRBJ2-2; TRBD2 matches at 13 bases. Being an ORF, TRBV6-7 has a function that is uncertain. This CDR3 has 22 residues. Losses at the gene ends were 6 bases for V and 0 bases for J; bases not matched to a gene: 19.

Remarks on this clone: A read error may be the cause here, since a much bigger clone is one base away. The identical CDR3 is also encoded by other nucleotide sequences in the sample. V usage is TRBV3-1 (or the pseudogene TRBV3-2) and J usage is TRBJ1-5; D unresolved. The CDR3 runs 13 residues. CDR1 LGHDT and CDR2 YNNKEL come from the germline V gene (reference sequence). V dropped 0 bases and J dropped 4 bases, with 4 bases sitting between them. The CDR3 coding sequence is TGTGCCAGCAGCCAAGATCGTAATCAGCCCCAGCATTTT. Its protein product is CASSQDRNQPQHF.

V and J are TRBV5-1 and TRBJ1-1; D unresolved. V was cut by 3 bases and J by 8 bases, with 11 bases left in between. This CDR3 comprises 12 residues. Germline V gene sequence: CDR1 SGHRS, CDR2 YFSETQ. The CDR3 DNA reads TGCGCCAGCAGCTCTCCATCAGCGGAAGCTTTCTTT. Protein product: CASSSPSAEAFF. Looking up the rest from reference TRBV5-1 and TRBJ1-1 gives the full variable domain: KAGVTQTPRYLIKTRGQQVTLSCSPISGHRSVSWYQQTPGQGLQFLFEYFSETQRNKGNFPGRFSGRQFSNSRSEMNVSTLELGDSALYLCASSSPSAEAFFGQGTRLTVV.

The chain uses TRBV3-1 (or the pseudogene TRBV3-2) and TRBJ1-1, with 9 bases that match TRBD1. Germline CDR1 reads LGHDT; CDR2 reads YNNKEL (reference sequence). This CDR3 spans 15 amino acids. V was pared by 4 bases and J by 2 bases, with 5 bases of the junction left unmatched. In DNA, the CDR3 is TGTGCCAGCAGCCCGCGGGACAGGGCAAACACTGAAGCTTTCTTT. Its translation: CASSPRDRANTEAFF.

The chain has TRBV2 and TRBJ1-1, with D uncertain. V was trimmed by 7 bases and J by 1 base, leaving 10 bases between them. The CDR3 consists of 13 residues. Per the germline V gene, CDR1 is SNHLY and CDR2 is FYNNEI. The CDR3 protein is CASKLDANTEAFF. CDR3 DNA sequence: TGTGCCAGCAAGTTAGATGCGAACACTGAAGCTTTCTTT.

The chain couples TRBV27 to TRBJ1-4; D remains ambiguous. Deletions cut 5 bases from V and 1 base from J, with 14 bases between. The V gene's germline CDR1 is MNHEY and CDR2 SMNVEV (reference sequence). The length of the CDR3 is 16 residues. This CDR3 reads CASSHSWGGTNEKLFF. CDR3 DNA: TGTGCCAGCAGTCACAGTTGGGGAGGAACTAATGAAAAACTGTTTTTT.

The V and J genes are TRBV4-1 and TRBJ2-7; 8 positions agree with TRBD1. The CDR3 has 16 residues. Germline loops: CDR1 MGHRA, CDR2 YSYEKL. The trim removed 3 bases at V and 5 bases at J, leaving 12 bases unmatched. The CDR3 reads CASSHPQDRDENEQYF. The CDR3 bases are TGCGCCAGCAGCCACCCTCAGGACAGGGATGAGAACGAGCAGTACTTC.

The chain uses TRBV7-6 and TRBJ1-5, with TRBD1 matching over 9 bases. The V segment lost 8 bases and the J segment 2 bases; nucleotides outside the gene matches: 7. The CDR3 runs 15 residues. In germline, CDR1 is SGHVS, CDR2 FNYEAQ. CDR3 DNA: TGTGCCAGCGCCTTCGGGACAGGGCGCAATCAGCCCCAGCATTTT. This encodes CASAFGTGRNQPQHF.

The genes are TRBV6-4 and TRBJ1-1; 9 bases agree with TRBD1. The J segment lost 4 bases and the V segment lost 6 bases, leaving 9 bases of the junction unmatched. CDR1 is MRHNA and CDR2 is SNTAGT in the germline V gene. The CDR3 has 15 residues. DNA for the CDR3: TGTGCCAGCAGAAGGGACAGGGATCTGTCCACTGAAGCTTTCTTT. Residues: CASRRDRDLSTEAFF.

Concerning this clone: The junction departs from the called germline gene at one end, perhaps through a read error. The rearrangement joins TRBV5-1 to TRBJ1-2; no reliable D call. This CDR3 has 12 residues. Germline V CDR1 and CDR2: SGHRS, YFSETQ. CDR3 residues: CASRLGRDGYTF. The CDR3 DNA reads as TGCGCCAGCAGATTGGGAAGAGATGGCTACACCTTC.

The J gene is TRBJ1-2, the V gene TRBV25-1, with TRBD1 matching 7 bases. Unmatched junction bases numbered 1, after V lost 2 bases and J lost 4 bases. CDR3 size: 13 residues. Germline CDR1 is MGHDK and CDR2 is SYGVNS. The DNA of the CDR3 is TGTGCCAGCAGTGAACAGGGGGTCTATGGCTACACCTTC. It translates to CASSEQGVYGYTF.

The CDR3 loop is CATSRDKEVRSYGYTF. Here the CDR3 DNA reads TGTGCCACCAGCAGAGATAAGGAGGTCAGGAGCTATGGCTACACCTTC. The J gene is TRBJ1-2, the V gene TRBV15, with D unclear. Trimming removed 0 bases from V and 4 bases from J, with 15 bases in between. CDR1 is LNHNV, CDR2 YYDKDF, per germline (reference sequence). CDR3 length: 16 residues.

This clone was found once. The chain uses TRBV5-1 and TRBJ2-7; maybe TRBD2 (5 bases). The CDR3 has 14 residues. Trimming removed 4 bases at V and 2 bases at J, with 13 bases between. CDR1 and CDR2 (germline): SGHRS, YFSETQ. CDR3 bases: TGCGCCAGCAGCGATCAGCGGACGGCCTACGAGCAGTACTTC. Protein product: CASSDQRTAYEQYF.

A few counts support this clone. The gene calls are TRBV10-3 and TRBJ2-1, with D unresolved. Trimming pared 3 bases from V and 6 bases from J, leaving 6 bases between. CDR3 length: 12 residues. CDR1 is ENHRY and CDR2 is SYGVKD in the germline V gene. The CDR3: CAISERSNEQFF. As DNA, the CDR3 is TGTGCCATCAGTGAACGGAGCAATGAGCAGTTCTTC.

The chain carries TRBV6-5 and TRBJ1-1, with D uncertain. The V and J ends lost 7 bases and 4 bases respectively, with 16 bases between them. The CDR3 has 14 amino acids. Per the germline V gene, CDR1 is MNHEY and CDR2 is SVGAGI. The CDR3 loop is CASKFSRVGTEAFF. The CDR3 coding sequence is TGTGCCAGCAAGTTCTCCCGGGTTGGCACTGAAGCTTTCTTT.

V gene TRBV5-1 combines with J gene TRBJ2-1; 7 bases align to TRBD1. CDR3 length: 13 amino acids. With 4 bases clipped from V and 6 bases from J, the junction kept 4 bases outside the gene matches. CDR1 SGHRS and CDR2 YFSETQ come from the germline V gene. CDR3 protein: CASSPGGANEQFF. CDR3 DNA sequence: TGCGCCAGCAGCCCAGGGGGAGCCAATGAGCAGTTCTTC.

CDR3 region: CASSLEKGAFTDTQYF. The CDR3 nucleotides read TGCGCCAGCAGCTTGGAGAAGGGGGCGTTCACAGATACGCAGTATTTT. The chain links TRBV5-1 to TRBJ2-3; 7 bases agree with TRBD1. Looked up from germline, CDR1 is SGHRS and CDR2 is YFSETQ. The CDR3 covers 16 residues. The V segment lost 0 bases and the J segment 2 bases; nucleotides outside the gene matches: 6.

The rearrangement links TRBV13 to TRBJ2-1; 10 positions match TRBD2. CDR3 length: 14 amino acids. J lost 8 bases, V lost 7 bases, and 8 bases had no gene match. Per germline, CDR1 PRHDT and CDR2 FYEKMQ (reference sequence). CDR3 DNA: TGTGCCAGCACCTTCCGGACTAGCGGCGATGAGCAGTTCTTC. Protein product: CASTFRTSGDEQFF.

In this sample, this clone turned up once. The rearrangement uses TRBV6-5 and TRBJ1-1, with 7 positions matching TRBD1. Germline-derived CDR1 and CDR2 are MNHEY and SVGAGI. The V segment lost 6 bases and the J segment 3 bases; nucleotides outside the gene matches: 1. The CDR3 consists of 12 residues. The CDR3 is CASRTGYTEAFF. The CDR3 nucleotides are TGTGCCAGCAGGACAGGGTACACTGAAGCTTTCTTT.

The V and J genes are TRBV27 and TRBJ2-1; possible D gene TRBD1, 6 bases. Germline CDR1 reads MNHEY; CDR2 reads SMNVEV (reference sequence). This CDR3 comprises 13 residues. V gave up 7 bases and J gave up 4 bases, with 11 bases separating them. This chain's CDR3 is CASTTDRYNEQFF. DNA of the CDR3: TGTGCCAGCACCACGGACAGATACAATGAGCAGTTCTTC.